The 3 T cell receptor beta chains below all came from one sample that was sequenced in a study of T-cell memory formation after mild COVID-19. TCRdb fed the 5' RACE reads into MiXCR, producing one record per CDR3 protein. The table lists under 250,000 distinct CDR3 sequences, 9.5% to 10% of them singletons. The sample consisted of PBMCs or a T cell subset sorted from them (not recorded which). Receptors originate from a man aged 18 to 30 who had mild COVID-19 (a few samples of this study predate the infection). Cell type and time point are not known.

The chain joins TRBV7-2 to TRBJ2-1; 9 nucleotides align to TRBD2. CDR1 and CDR2 from the germline V gene are SGHTA and FQGNSA. This CDR3 comprises 16 residues. Trimming took 1 base from V and 7 from J; bases not matched to a gene: 8. The CDR3 bases are TGTGCCAGCAGCTTAGATTTCCAGCGGGGGGCTAATGAGCAGTTCTTC. Protein sequence: CASSLDFQRGANEQFF.

This clonotype was recorded only once. The V and J genes are TRBV4-2 and TRBJ2-3, with 8 bases lining up with TRBD2. The CDR3 consists of 16 residues. Germline values: CDR1 LGHNA, CDR2 YNFKEQ. The J segment lost 2 bases and the V segment lost 4 bases, leaving 8 bases of the junction unmatched. Written as DNA, the CDR3 is TGTGCCAGCAGCCGGACGCGGGGGGACCACACAGATACGCAGTATTTT. Translated, it gives CASSRTRGDHTDTQYF.

There are a few counts of this clonotype. The chain joins TRBV18 to TRBJ1-5; D is undetermined. The CDR3 runs to 12 residues. Germline V lookup: CDR1 KGHSH, CDR2 LQKENI. V dropped 6 bases and J dropped 4 bases, with 7 bases sitting between them. CDR3 loop: CASSVQNQPQHF. CDR3 nucleotides: TGTGCCAGCTCTGTCCAGAATCAGCCCCAGCATTTT.